Included here is one TCR beta chain sequence, with context. What it binds is not known. The repertoire was sequenced with immunoSEQ multiplex PCR; TCRdb's copy has only in-frame clones and lacks some. The sample has roughly 250,000 clones, 60% to 75% seen once; the top ten hold 15%. These data belong to a study of cytotoxic CD8 clonotypes in ibrutinib-treated CLL. About the research overall: The subjects consisted of around eleven relapsed/refractory and some 15 treatment-naive individuals, with some 17 IGHV unmutated. 25 or so partial and 2 complete responses; at median approximately 6 years, about 14 remitted, roughly 12 progressed. Study-wide results and limits: Progressing and sustained-remission patients had different sampling times.

This receptor was identified in a human donor with chronic lymphocytic leukemia. Source: PBMCs, taken after 24 months of ibrutinib treatment.

The CDR3 sequence: CASSLVGGHFDQPQHF. The CDR3 coding sequence is TGTGCCAGCAGCTTGGTGGGGGGGCACTTCGATCAGCCCCAGCATTTT. This sequence joins TRBV5-8 and TRBJ1-5; the D gene is possibly TRBD1 (6 bases). The CDR3 has 16 residues. Germline values: CDR1 SGHTS, CDR2 YDEGEE. The V and J ends lost 0 bases and 5 bases respectively, with 15 bases between them.